Presented here are 24 T cell receptor beta chains from one specimen sequenced in a study of T cells in Graves' hyperthyroidism and ophthalmopathy. Amplification targeted TCR beta CDR3 regions from RNA transcripts. The TCR CDR3 first-round RT-PCR relied on the HTBI primer set. Using its own MiXCR run on the multiplex PCR reads, TCRdb lists one record per CDR3 protein. Of hundreds of thousands of distinct CDR3 sequences in the sample, about 13% were seen once. The material sequenced was blood. The receptor set was obtained from a woman in her thirties or forties with Graves' ophthalmopathy.

The chain combines TRBV20-1 with TRBJ1-3, with TRBD1 matching over 8 bases. Germline V gene sequence: CDR1 DFQATT, CDR2 SNEGSKA (reference sequence). With V trimmed by 4 bases and J by 2 bases, 1 base remained unmatched. CDR3 length: 13 amino acids. CDR3 loop: CSATDRAGNTIYF. The CDR3 DNA reads as TGCAGTGCTACGGACAGGGCTGGAAACACCATATATTTT.

This clonotype appeared many times. In nucleotides, the CDR3 is TGCGCCAGCAGCTTGGGAGGGGAGTTACACGAGCAGTACTTC. The encoded protein is CASSLGGELHEQYF. The chain employs TRBV5-1 and TRBJ2-7, with D perhaps given as TRBD1 or TRBD2 (5 bases each). From germline, CDR1 is SGHRS and CDR2 YFSETQ. CDR3 size: 14 residues. V lost 0 bases, J lost 5 bases, and 12 bases lay in between.

V gene TRBV18 combines with J gene TRBJ2-2; D might be TRBD1 (5 bases). V was clipped by 3 bases and J by 3 bases, with 11 bases between them. The CDR3 length is 15 residues. Germline V lookup: CDR1 KGHSH, CDR2 LQKENI. CDR3: CASSPGRQYTGELFF. CDR3 DNA sequence: TGTGCCAGCTCACCGGGGCGGCAATACACCGGGGAGCTGTTTTTT.

The table lists this clonotype with many counts. This chain connects TRBV7-9 to TRBJ2-1; 9 nucleotides agree with TRBD2. The V gene's germline CDR1 is SEHNR and CDR2 FQNEAQ (reference sequence). V shed 5 bases and J 4 bases; nucleotides not matched to a gene: 24. This CDR3 is built from 21 residues. This CDR3 is CASSARRLSAGGMREYNEQFF. The CDR3, as DNA: TGTGCCAGCAGCGCACGAAGGTTATCAGCGGGAGGTATGAGGGAATACAATGAGCAGTTCTTC.

This clonotype occurred many times. J is TRBJ1-1 and V is TRBV11-2; no reliable D call. CDR3 length: 14 amino acids. V was trimmed by 1 base and J by 4 bases, leaving 10 bases between them. Germline CDR1 and CDR2: SGHAT and FQNNGV. CDR3 DNA sequence: TGTGCCAGCAGCTTAGTTCTCGGAGGCACTGAAGCTTTCTTT. It yields the protein CASSLVLGGTEAFF.

In regard to this clonotype: A much larger clone lies one base from this, so it may be a read error. As DNA, the CDR3 is TGTGCCAGCAGTCCCACGGGCTATCCCAAAAACATTCAGTACTTC. Translating gives CASSPTGYPKNIQYF. The chain has TRBV28 and TRBJ2-4; D is ambiguous. From germline, CDR1 is MDHEN and CDR2 SYDVKM. The CDR3 sequence is 15 residues long. The V gene lost 5 bases and the J gene lost 2 bases, with 13 bases spanning the gap.

In this sample, this clonotype turned up a few times. This sequence joins TRBV4-1 and TRBJ1-5, with D perhaps matching TRBD1 (6 bases). V shed 4 bases and J shed 6 bases, with 16 bases lying between them. CDR3 size: 15 residues. Germline lookup yields CDR1 MGHRA and CDR2 YSYEKL. The CDR3 DNA is TGCGCCAGCAGCCTCGGAGGGGGAGCAGCTCAGCCCCAGCATTTT. Translation gives CASSLGGGAAQPQHF.

This clonotype has at least ten counts. The rearrangement joins TRBV10-3 to TRBJ2-5, with no clear D. V gave up 3 bases and J gave up 3 bases, with 11 bases separating them. CDR1 and CDR2 from the germline V gene are ENHRY and SYGVKD. The CDR3 spans 14 residues. CDR3 sequence reads: CAISDGGGKETQYF. CDR3 bases: TGTGCCATCAGTGACGGCGGCGGTAAAGAGACCCAGTACTTC.

This clonotype appeared many times. The chain uses TRBV7-9 and TRBJ2-7; a weak D match, TRBD2 (5 bases). Germline CDR1 reads SEHNR; CDR2 reads FQNEAQ (reference sequence). The germline V and J ends were trimmed by 5 bases and 5 bases, with 16 bases remaining between them. This CDR3 is built from 14 residues. The DNA for the CDR3 is TGTGCCAGCAGCCCCAGCCGCCCGGGGAACGAGCAGTACTTC. This codes for CASSPSRPGNEQYF.

The chain links TRBV20-1 to TRBJ2-5, with TRBD2 matching 13 bases. Germline V gene sequence: CDR1 DFQATT, CDR2 SNEGSKA (reference sequence). This CDR3 region has 15 residues. V was pared by 4 bases and J by 3 bases, with 5 bases of the junction left unmatched. The CDR3 DNA reads as TGCAGTGCTATCCAGACTAGCGGGAGGAAAGAGACCCAGTACTTC. It specifies CSAIQTSGRKETQYF.

This clonotype was detected many times. CDR3 nucleotide sequence: TGTGCCAGCAGTTCCTCCTGGGGTGAAAGCAATCAGCCCCAGCATTTT. Residues: CASSSSWGESNQPQHF. The rearrangement uses TRBV27 and TRBJ1-5, with no clear D. Trimming left V 4 bases short and J 1 base short, with 14 bases between. CDR1 is MNHEY, CDR2 SMNVEV, per germline (reference sequence). The CDR3 is 16 amino acids.

The chain is built from TRBV7-9 and TRBJ2-7, with 7 nucleotides matching TRBD2. The CDR3 has 16 residues. Germline trimming cut 3 bases from V and 0 bases from J; bases unmatched to any gene: 8. Per germline, CDR1 SEHNR and CDR2 FQNEAQ (reference sequence). The CDR3 here is CASSFRAGTNSYEQYF. DNA of the CDR3: TGTGCCAGCAGCTTTAGGGCGGGGACTAACTCCTACGAGCAGTACTTC.

This clonotype was counted only a few times. V gene TRBV20-1 combines with J gene TRBJ1-6; no clear D gene. V shed 6 bases and J shed 0 bases, with 18 bases lying between them. Germline loops: CDR1 DFQATT, CDR2 SNEGSKA (reference sequence). CDR3 length: 17 residues. CDR3: CSAPGRTESSYNSPLHF. The CDR3 DNA sequence: TGCAGTGCCCCCGGGAGAACCGAAAGCTCCTATAATTCACCCCTCCACTTT.

The rearrangement joins TRBV27 to TRBJ1-6; 11 positions agree with TRBD1. In germline, CDR1 is MNHEY, CDR2 SMNVEV (reference sequence). The CDR3 sequence is 17 residues long. V lost 5 bases to trimming and J lost 0 bases; unmatched junction nucleotides: 3. CDR3: CASSRTGGFSYNSPLHF. The CDR3 DNA follows: TGTGCCAGCAGTCGGACAGGGGGCTTCTCCTATAATTCACCCCTCCACTTT.

A remark on this clonotype: Because it lacks the conserved phenylalanine or tryptophan at the end, this CDR3 is likely a read error. The chain uses TRBV7-6 and TRBJ2-3; 9 bases are a match to TRBD1. With V trimmed by 5 bases and J by 3 bases, 6 bases remained unmatched. The CDR3 is 15 residues long. Germline CDR1 reads SGHVS; CDR2 reads FNYEAQ. CDR3 DNA: TGTGCCAGCAGCCGTGGGACAGGGTATACAGATACGCAGTATTCT. Its protein is CASSRGTGYTDTQYS.

This clonotype has just a few counts. The chain links TRBV15 to TRBJ1-1; no definite D call. CDR1 and CDR2 from the germline V gene are LNHNV and YYDKDF (reference sequence). V shed 2 bases and J shed 10 bases, with 17 bases lying between them. This CDR3 has 14 residues. CDR3 sequence: CATSRHILGVGAFF. Here the CDR3 DNA reads TGTGCCACCAGCAGACATATTTTAGGCGTTGGAGCTTTCTTT.

This clonotype has more than one count but fewer than ten. The chain combines TRBV5-1 with TRBJ2-7, with unresolved D. V gave up 1 base and J gave up 3 bases, with 17 bases separating them. The length of the CDR3 is 16 residues. Germline assignment: CDR1 SGHRS and CDR2 YFSETQ. CDR3 sequence: CASSLIRPATDYEQYF. The DNA for the CDR3 is TGCGCCAGCAGCTTGATTAGACCCGCGACTGACTACGAGCAGTACTTC.

Comments on this clonotype: Possible read error: a much larger clone is one base away. The genes are TRBV6-1 and TRBJ1-1; D uncertain. The length of the CDR3 is 14 residues. Germline assignment: CDR1 MNHNS and CDR2 SASEGT. The CDR3 sequence is CAGSFEEMNTEAFF. Here the CDR3 DNA reads TGTGCCGGCAGTTTTGAAGAGATGAACACTGAAGCTTTCTTT.

The V call is TRBV11-2, the J call TRBJ2-2; tentatively, D is TRBD2 (7 bases). This CDR3 is built from 17 residues. Germline CDR1 and CDR2: SGHAT and FQNNGV. V was cut by 5 bases and J by 2 bases, with 18 bases left in between. The CDR3 sequence is CASSHPGGGGNTGELFF. In DNA form, the CDR3 reads TGTGCCAGCAGCCACCCCGGGGGCGGGGGAAACACCGGGGAGCTGTTTTTT. Based on the CDR3 plus reference TRBV11-2 and TRBJ2-2, the full variable domain is EAGVAQSPRYKIIEKRQSVAFWCNPISGHATLYWYQQILGQGPKLLIQFQNNGVVDDSQLPKDRFSAERLKGVDSTLKIQPAKLEDSAVYLCASSHPGGGGNTGELFFGEGSRLTVL.

This clonotype was detected ten times or more. The chain links TRBV24-1 to TRBJ2-7; D tentatively reads TRBD1 or TRBD2 (5 bases each). Looked up from germline, CDR1 is KGHDR and CDR2 is SFDVKD. Deletions cut 0 bases from V and 2 bases from J, with 28 bases between. The CDR3 runs to 21 residues. The CDR3 spells CATSDLRGREKLTTRTYEQYF. The DNA for the CDR3 is TGTGCCACCAGTGATTTGCGGGGCCGGGAAAAACTAACTACTAGGACCTACGAGCAGTACTTC.

This clonotype was observed a handful of times. This chain uses TRBV3-1 with TRBJ2-5; D remains unclear. CDR3 length: 17 residues. Trimming cost V 0 bases and J 1 base, with 15 bases left between them. CDR1 and CDR2 from the germline V gene are LGHDT and YNNKEL (reference sequence). The CDR3 DNA sequence: TGTGCCAGCAGCCAAGATCTTACGGTGGTGGCCCAAGAGACCCAGTACTTC. It is translated as CASSQDLTVVAQETQYF.

The chain uses TRBV3-1 and TRBJ1-1; TRBD1 might be the D (6 bases). Trimming left V 7 bases short and J 5 bases short, with 26 bases between. This CDR3 has 17 amino acids. Germline V gene sequence: CDR1 LGHDT, CDR2 YNNKEL (reference sequence). The CDR3 loop is CASTPGLGGRFGTEAFF. In nucleotides, the CDR3 is TGTGCCAGCACCCCCGGTTTGGGGGGGCGTTTTGGGACTGAAGCTTTCTTT.

The rearrangement uses TRBV3-1 and TRBJ2-1; 9 nucleotides match TRBD1. From germline, CDR1 is LGHDT and CDR2 YNNKEL (reference sequence). V dropped 5 bases and J dropped 4; count of bases not matched to a gene: 6. CDR3 length: 15 amino acids. The CDR3: CASSSGTGPYNEQFF. CDR3 nucleotide sequence: TGTGCCAGCAGCTCCGGGACAGGGCCGTACAATGAGCAGTTCTTC.

The table lists this clonotype with a count of one. CDR3 nucleotides: TGTGCCAGCAGTTACTCAGGGTATTCAGGAAACACCATATATTTT. Translating it yields CASSYSGYSGNTIYF. V usage is TRBV6-5 and J usage is TRBJ1-3; D gene uncertain. Per the germline V gene, CDR1 is MNHEY and CDR2 is SVGAGI. With 0 bases removed from V and 4 bases from J, the gap between germline ends came to 10 bases. This CDR3 comprises 15 residues.